This entry concerns a single T cell receptor (beta chain). Repertoires were generated with immunoSEQ multiplex PCR, while TCRdb's copy carries only in-frame clones and drops some. The sample contains tens of thousands of clones, around three quarters of which appear only once. The data were taken from a study of blood T cell repertoires in COVID-19. In the study overall: Both acute and convalescent COVID-19 samples were obtained from the United States, Italy and Spain. T cells, B-cell-depleted T cells, or PBMCs supplied cDNA or gDNA.

This sequence originates from a human donor in a cohort sampled during active COVID-19. The sequencing sample was made of peripheral blood.

The chain's CDR3 is CASSIARGAQTDTQYF. In nucleotides, the CDR3 is TGTGCCAGCAGCATCGCCCGGGGGGCGCAGACAGATACGCAGTATTTT. The chain carries TRBV5-8 and TRBJ2-3; D is possibly TRBD2 (7 bases). V lost 4 bases and J lost 3, with 18 bases in between. The CDR3 consists of 16 residues. Germline V gene data show CDR1 as SGHTS and CDR2 as YDEGEE.